Listed below are T cell receptor beta chains from one sample, sequenced in a study of cytomegalovirus exposure and HLA in healthy donors. TCRdb's table, derived via immunoSEQ multiplex PCR, lists solely in-frame clones and lacks some. The table lists about 190,000 clones, 60% to 80% of them singletons. The sequenced sample was PBMCs. The receptors were sampled from a woman in her twenties or thirties in good health and CMV-seropositive. CDR3s include the opening cysteine and the closing phenylalanine or tryptophan. D genes are given only for firm matches. Some rows have no size entry. The others give once, few or many, or a class for an expanded clone.

abundance | d_gene | j_gene | v_gene | CDR3nt | CDR3aa
. | TRBD2 | TRBJ2-3 | TRBV7-9 | TGTGCCAGCAGCTTTGCCCGGACTAGCGCAGATACGCAGTATTTT | CASSFARTSADTQYF
few | . | TRBJ1-1 | TRBV11-2 | TGTGCCAGCAGCTTAGCGGGGGGATGGAACACTGAAGCTTTCTTT | CASSLAGGWNTEAFF
few | TRBD2 | TRBJ2-3 | TRBV27 | TGTGCCAGCAGTTCGGGGACTACCACAGATACGCAGTATTTT | CASSSGTTTDTQYF
. | . | TRBJ1-3 | TRBV7-9 | TGTGCCAGCAGCACCGTGGACACCCGCTCTGGAAACACCATATATTTT | CASSTVDTRSGNTIYF
. | TRBD2 | TRBJ2-7 | TRBV27 | TGTGCCAGCAGTGCGGGACTAGGATACGAGCAGTACTTC | CASSAGLGYEQYF
. | . | TRBJ1-1 | TRBV5-4 | TGTGCCAGCAAGCTTGGAAGGGACACCACTGAAGCTTTCTTT | CASKLGRDTTEAFF
. | TRBD1 | TRBJ2-3 | TRBV18 | TGTGCCAGCTCACTCCGACAGGGGGGGCAAGATACGCAGTATTTT | CASSLRQGGQDTQYF
. | . | TRBJ1-1 | TRBV19 | TGTGCCAGTAGTATAGATCCTGGGAGGGACACTGAAGCTTTCTTT | CASSIDPGRDTEAFF
. | . | TRBJ1-5 | TRBV28 | TGTGCCAGCAGTTCAGGGGTGAAGGGGAGACCCCAGCATTTT | CASSSGVKGRPQHF
. | TRBD1 | TRBJ2-7 | TRBV7-9 | TGTGCCAGCAGCACCCGGGACAGGGGCAGGTACGAGCAGTACTTC | CASSTRDRGRYEQYF
. | TRBD1 | TRBJ2-3 | TRBV6-5 | TGTGCCAGCAGCGGACAGGGGCCGGGAGATACGCAGTATTTT | CASSGQGPGDTQYF
. | TRBD1 | TRBJ1-2 | TRBV27 | TGTGCCAGCAGGCCGACAGGGGACTATGGCTACACCTTC | CASRPTGDYGYTF
. | . | TRBJ2-1 | TRBV6-1 | TGTGCCAGCCTCGTCAGGAACTCCTACAATGAGCAGTTCTTC | CASLVRNSYNEQFF
once | . | TRBJ1-5 | TRBV28 | TGTGCCAGCAGCACAAACGGACGGGGGAGCAATCAGCCCCAGCATTTT | CASSTNGRGSNQPQHF
. | TRBD1 | TRBJ2-1 | TRBV7-2 | TGTGCCAGCAGCTCCGGACAGGCTAACAATGAGCAGTTCTTC | CASSSGQANNEQFF
. | . | TRBJ2-5 | TRBV29-1 | TGCAGCGTTTGGGAGGCGCGCGCGGAGACCCAGTACTTC | CSVWEARAETQYF
many | TRBD1 | TRBJ2-2 | TRBV11-2 | TGTGCCAGCAGCGCACGACAGGGGACATACACCGGGGAGCTGTTTTTT | CASSARQGTYTGELFF
. | TRBD1 | TRBJ2-3 | TRBV28 | TGTGCCAGCAGTTCGACAGGGGGCGGGGATACGCAGTATTTT | CASSSTGGGDTQYF
few | . | TRBJ2-2 | TRBV19 | TGTGCCAGTACCCGAGACGGGAGGAACACCGGGGAGCTGTTTTTT | CASTRDGRNTGELFF
. | . | TRBJ1-1 | TRBV4-1 | TGCGCCAGCAGCCAAGATCCAGTCGGGCAGGGAGGAGCTTTCTTT | CASSQDPVGQGGAFF
. | TRBD2 | TRBJ2-1 | TRBV18 | TGTGCCAGCTCACCAGCGGGAGGCCTTGTAAATGAGCAGTTCTTC | CASSPAGGLVNEQFF
. | . | TRBJ1-1 | TRBV6-5 | TGTGCCAGCACCAACCTCCAGGGGAACACTGAAGCTTTCTTT | CASTNLQGNTEAFF
. | . | TRBJ2-3 | TRBV7-9 | TGTTCCAGCAGTCGGGATACGCAGTATTTT | CSSSRDTQYF
. | TRBD1 | TRBJ2-7 | TRBV7-9 | TGTGCCAGCAGCTCGGGACAGTCAAGCTCCTACGAGCAGTACTTC | CASSSGQSSSYEQYF
. | . | TRBJ1-1 | TRBV6-5 | TGTGCCAGCAGTTACTTGGGACAGAACACTGAAGCTTTCTTT | CASSYLGQNTEAFF
. | TRBD1 | TRBJ1-5 | TRBV7-9 | TGTGCCAGCAGCTTAACGGGACAGCTAAATCAGCCCCAGCATTTT | CASSLTGQLNQPQHF
. | . | TRBJ2-1 | TRBV27 | TGTGCCAGCAGTTTAGTGAGGGATGAGCAGTTCTTC | CASSLVRDEQFF
few | TRBD1 | TRBJ2-3 | TRBV6-5 | TGTGCCAGCAGTTACTCGGGACAGCCCCTGGATACGCAGTATTTT | CASSYSGQPLDTQYF
. | . | TRBJ1-5 | TRBV2 | TGTGCCAGCAGACAGACAGGAAGCGGCGGGTCCCAGCATTTT | CASRQTGSGGSQHF
few | TRBD1 | TRBJ2-3 | TRBV15 | TGTGCCACCAGCATGGGACAGGCCACAGATACGCAGTATTTT | CATSMGQATDTQYF
. | . | TRBJ1-1 | TRBV7-2 | TGTGCCAGCAGCTTAGCGGCAGGGAGGTTCACTGAAGCTTTCTTT | CASSLAAGRFTEAFF
. | . | TRBJ2-7 | TRBV27 | TGTGGGGGCGGGGCCTCCTACGAGCAGTACTTC | CGGGASYEQYF
. | . | TRBJ1-4 | TRBV2 | TGTGCCAGCAGCCGGGGGAGGCAGGAAGAAAAACTGTTTTTT | CASSRGRQEEKLFF
. | TRBD1 | TRBJ1-2 | TRBV19 | TGTGCCGCACGGACAGGGGGTTTTGGTGGCTACACCTTC | CAARTGGFGGYTF
. | . | TRBJ1-1 | TRBV7-9 | TGTGCCAGCAGTTCCCCGGGAGGGGGGGTGGACACTGAAGCTTTCTTT | CASSSPGGGVDTEAFF
. | . | TRBJ1-2 | TRBV6-6 | TGTGCCAGCAGTTACTCGGAGAGCTATGGCTACACCTTC | CASSYSESYGYTF
. | . | TRBJ2-5 | TRBV14 | TGTGCCAGCAGCCAAGATGAAACGAGCTGGGCGTGGGAGACCCAGTACTTC | CASSQDETSWAWETQYF
. | TRBD1 | TRBJ1-5 | TRBV28 | TGTGCCAGCAGTTTTCTCGACAGGGGCAATCAGCCCCAGCATTTT | CASSFLDRGNQPQHF
. | TRBD1 | TRBJ1-1 | TRBV7-9 | TGTGCCAGCAGCTTAGAAGGGGGCAGGCCTGAAGCTTTCTTT | CASSLEGGRPEAFF
. | TRBD2 | TRBJ2-1 | TRBV27 | TGTGCCAGCAGCTGGGGGGGGAATGAGCAGTTCTTC | CASSWGGNEQFF
. | . | TRBJ2-1 | TRBV7-6 | TGTGCCAGCAGCTCCATCAATGAGCAGTTCTTC | CASSSINEQFF
. | TRBD2 | TRBJ2-1 | TRBV11-2 | TGTGCCAGCAGCCGACTAGCGGGAGGGGGAGGGGATTACAATGAGCAGTTCTTC | CASSRLAGGGGDYNEQFF
. | . | TRBJ2-2 | TRBV11-2 | TGTGCCAGCAGCCACCGGGGAGGCAACACCGGGGAGCTGTTTTTT | CASSHRGGNTGELFF
. | TRBD1 | TRBJ2-7 | TRBV11-2 | TGTGCCAGCAGCCAACCCGACAGGGTTTTGAGCTCCTACGAGCAGTACTTC | CASSQPDRVLSSYEQYF
. | . | TRBJ2-7 | TRBV7-2 | TGTGCCAGCAGCTTAGTACCAGGGCGGGACTACGAGCAGTACTTC | CASSLVPGRDYEQYF
. | TRBD2 | TRBJ2-1 | TRBV10-1 | TGCGCCAGCAGCTTAGCGGGAGCCTCCTACAATGAGCAGTTCTTC | CASSLAGASYNEQFF
. | . | TRBJ2-1 | TRBV2 | TGTGCCAGCAGTGAAGACGTGTTAGTTCCATACAATGAGCAGTTCTTC | CASSEDVLVPYNEQFF
few | TRBD1 | TRBJ2-1 | TRBV6-1 | TGTGCCAGCAGTCTAGAGACAGGGGGTTACAATGAGCAGTTCTTC | CASSLETGGYNEQFF
. | . | TRBJ2-7 | TRBV5-1 | TGCGCCAGCAGCTTGGAACAGGGTAACCCCTACGAGCAGTACTTC | CASSLEQGNPYEQYF
once | . | TRBJ1-3 | TRBV7-9 | TGTTCCAGCAGCTTACCCACGGGAAGGACCGGAAACACCATATATTTT | CSSSLPTGRTGNTIYF
. | TRBD2 | TRBJ2-5 | TRBV5-1 | TGCGCCAGCAGCTGGGTCTCAGCGGGAGATGAGACCCAGTACTTC | CASSWVSAGDETQYF
. | TRBD1 | TRBJ1-2 | TRBV20-1 | TGCAGTGCTGGACAGGGGTTCGGCTACACCTTC | CSAGQGFGYTF
. | . | TRBJ2-7 | TRBV28 | TGTGCCAGCAGTTTCGGGGGTGCGGGGTCGACCTACGAGCAGTACTTC | CASSFGGAGSTYEQYF
. | TRBD2 | TRBJ2-7 | TRBV10-2 | TGCGCCAGCAGTGCGCCGACTAGCGGGAGGAACGAGCAGTACTTC | CASSAPTSGRNEQYF